Below, 26 T cell receptor beta chains from the same sample are listed, as sequenced in a study of cytomegalovirus exposure and HLA in healthy donors. TCRdb's table, derived via immunoSEQ multiplex PCR, lists solely in-frame clones and lacks some. The sample yields around 95,000 clones, 85% seen once. Input material: PBMCs. The receptors were gathered from a man between 18 and 35 years old in good health and CMV-seropositive.

The rearrangement links TRBV6-6 to TRBJ1-4; D is possibly TRBD1 (5 bases). The CDR3 totals 15 residues. Germline values: CDR1 MNHNY, CDR2 SVGAGI (reference sequence). Trimming shortened V by 8 bases and J by 7 bases, and 20 bases separated the two germline ends. The CDR3 region has the DNA TGTGCCAGCGCCGACACTCAGGGTCTAGGTGAAAAACTGTTTTTT. This codes for CASADTQGLGEKLFF.

This rearrangement joins TRBV5-1 to TRBJ2-7; weak D call: TRBD1 (6 bases). Deletions cut 1 base from V and 7 bases from J, with 12 bases between. CDR1 and CDR2 from the germline V gene are SGHRS and YFSETQ. CDR3 length: 13 amino acids. The CDR3 here is CASSLMGAEEQYF. The CDR3 DNA reads as TGCGCCAGCAGCTTGATGGGGGCCGAGGAGCAGTACTTC. Using reference TRBV5-1 and TRBJ2-7 for the parts outside the CDR3, the full variable domain is KAGVTQTPRYLIKTRGQQVTLSCSPISGHRSVSWYQQTPGQGLQFLFEYFSETQRNKGNFPGRFSGRQFSNSRSEMNVSTLELGDSALYLCASSLMGAEEQYFGPGTRLTVT.

The chain carries TRBV6-1 and TRBJ2-7, with D perhaps TRBD1 (6 bases). Germline-derived CDR1 and CDR2 are MNHNS and SASEGT. Trimming stripped 1 base from V and 7 bases from J, with 17 bases between. CDR3 length equals 15 residues. CDR3 residues: CASSEGLTGLGEQYV. CDR3 in DNA: TGTGCCAGCAGTGAAGGCCTTACAGGGCTTGGAGAGCAGTACGTC.

The rearrangement joins TRBV7-2 to TRBJ2-1; D might be TRBD1 (6 bases). Germline V gene lookup returns CDR1 SGHTA and CDR2 FQGNSA. Trimming pared 5 bases from V and 11 bases from J, leaving 10 bases between. The CDR3 extends over 11 amino acids. The CDR3 DNA is TGTGCCAGCAGCCGGACAGATAAGCAGTTCTTC. Protein product: CASSRTDKQFF.

The rearrangement joins TRBV2 to TRBJ1-5; 7 positions match TRBD1. The ends lost 6 bases at V and 2 bases at J; junction bases unmatched: 7. There are 15 residues in the CDR3. Germline-derived CDR1 and CDR2 are SNHLY and FYNNEI. In DNA, the CDR3 is TGTGCCAGCAGCACCCAGGGGGGAGGCAATCAGCCCCAGCATTTT. Its translation is CASSTQGGGNQPQHF.

This chain links TRBV4-1 with TRBJ2-3; 8 bases are a match to TRBD2. Per germline, CDR1 MGHRA and CDR2 YSYEKL. The CDR3 extends over 16 amino acids. The J segment lost 6 bases and the V segment lost 3 bases, leaving 11 bases of the junction unmatched. The CDR3 region is CASSQFGRALVDTQYF. In DNA form, the CDR3 reads TGCGCCAGCAGCCAGTTCGGGAGGGCCCTCGTGGATACGCAGTATTTT.

The chain carries TRBV9 and TRBJ2-1; possibly TRBD2 for D (7 bases). The CDR3 loop spans 14 amino acids. Germline CDR1 reads SGDLS; CDR2 reads YYNGEE. V lost 2 bases, J lost 7 bases, and 13 bases lay in between. DNA for the CDR3: TGTGCCAGCAGCGTGGGGGCGGGAGAAAATGAGCAGTTCTTC. Its protein is CASSVGAGENEQFF.

J is TRBJ2-1 and V is TRBV28; D call uncertain. The CDR3 contains 12 residues. From germline, CDR1 is MDHEN and CDR2 SYDVKM. Trimming removed 8 bases at V and 6 bases at J, with 11 bases between. CDR3 residues: CASLSQSNEQFF. The CDR3 DNA reads TGTGCCAGCCTCTCACAGAGCAATGAGCAGTTCTTC.

This clone was detected only once. The chain's CDR3 is CSVEEPPGLAGNEQFF. The CDR3 DNA is TGCAGCGTTGAAGAGCCGCCGGGACTAGCTGGCAATGAGCAGTTCTTC. This rearrangement joins TRBV29-1 to TRBJ2-1, with 9 positions matching TRBD2. J gave up 6 bases and V 0 bases, and 9 bases lay outside the gene matches. CDR1 is SQVTM, CDR2 ANQGSEA, per germline. The CDR3 contains 16 residues.

J is TRBJ2-7 and V is TRBV11-1; unclear D gene. Germline V CDR1 and CDR2: SGHAT, FQDESV (reference sequence). The CDR3 totals 15 residues. V lost 1 base and J 1 base, leaving 11 bases between the germline ends. CDR3 loop: CASSLGVGRSYEQYF. The CDR3 nucleotides are TGTGCCAGCAGCTTAGGGGTAGGCAGGTCCTACGAGCAGTACTTC. The entire variable domain, with the rest obtained from reference TRBV11-1 and TRBJ2-7, is as follows: EAEVAQSPRYKITEKSQAVAFWCDPISGHATLYWYRQILGQGPELLVQFQDESVVDDSQLPKDRFSAERLKGVDSTLKIQPAELGDSAMYLCASSLGVGRSYEQYFGPGTRLTVT.

The V and J genes are TRBV27 and TRBJ2-3; a weak D match, TRBD1 (6 bases). V lost 5 bases, J lost 2 bases, and 14 bases lay in between. Germline V gives CDR1 MNHEY, CDR2 SMNVEV (reference sequence). This CDR3 spans 15 amino acids. The CDR3 loop reads CASSGNREYTDTQYF. CDR3 sequence (DNA): TGTGCCAGCAGTGGTAACAGGGAATACACAGATACGCAGTATTTT.

This chain links TRBV14 with TRBJ2-5; D remains unclear. The length of the CDR3 is 12 residues. The ends were cut back, 5 bases at V and 7 bases at J, with 11 bases in the middle. Germline-derived CDR1 and CDR2 are SGHDN and FVKESK. Here the CDR3 DNA reads TGTGCCAGCAGCTTTAACGAGGTGACCCAGTACTTC. Its protein is CASSFNEVTQYF.

The chain combines TRBV7-9 with TRBJ2-4, with 7 bases aligning to TRBD1. The length of the CDR3 is 16 residues. Germline CDR1 is SEHNR and CDR2 is FQNEAQ (reference sequence). Trimming cost V 5 bases and J 5 bases; bases outside gene matches: 12. For the CDR3, the DNA is TGTGCCAGCAGCGCTCTCTGGACAGGTAGTGAAAACATTCAGTACTTC. It translates to CASSALWTGSENIQYF.

The V call is TRBV6-5, the J call TRBJ1-1; TRBD1 might be the D (5 bases). The V and J ends lost 0 bases and 2 bases respectively, with 7 bases between them. Germline V lookup: CDR1 MNHEY, CDR2 SVGAGI. The CDR3 runs to 14 residues. The CDR3 region is CASSYSQGNTEAFF. DNA of the CDR3: TGTGCCAGCAGTTACTCCCAGGGAAACACTGAAGCTTTCTTT.

The chain is built from TRBV28 and TRBJ2-7; 8 bases are shared with TRBD2. J lost 0 bases, V lost 4 bases, and 5 bases had no gene match. The CDR3 length is 15 residues. Germline V gene sequence: CDR1 MDHEN, CDR2 SYDVKM. CDR3 region: CASSSPGGSSYEQYF. As DNA, the CDR3 is TGTGCCAGCAGTTCCCCGGGGGGGAGCTCCTACGAGCAGTACTTC.

This sequence joins TRBV30 and TRBJ2-7; 8 bases are a match to TRBD1. The CDR3 spans 13 residues. The germline V gene has CDR1 GTSNPN and CDR2 SVGIG (reference sequence). V shed 4 bases, J shed 6 bases, and the junction held 8 bases outside the gene matches. CDR3 sequence: CAWTRTGRIEQYV. The DNA for the CDR3 is TGTGCCTGGACCCGGACAGGGAGGATCGAGCAGTACGTC.

V and J are TRBV5-4 and TRBJ2-2, with 14 positions matching TRBD2. Germline CDR1 reads SGHNT; CDR2 reads YYREEE (reference sequence). This CDR3 region has 17 residues. Trimming took 3 bases from V and 0 from J; bases not matched to a gene: 1. The CDR3 here is CASSSGLAGANTGELFF. In DNA form, the CDR3 reads TGTGCCAGCAGCTCGGGACTAGCGGGGGCGAACACCGGGGAGCTGTTTTTT.

The chain recombines TRBV11-2 with TRBJ1-2; TRBD1 aligns across 8 bases. The V gene's germline CDR1 is SGHAT and CDR2 FQNNGV. J lost 6 bases, V lost 3 bases, and 6 bases had no gene match. This CDR3 has 14 amino acids. The CDR3, as DNA: TGTGCCAGCAGCTTTCAGAACAGGGGGGATGGCTACACCTTC. Amino acids: CASSFQNRGDGYTF. The full variable domain, with the rest looked up from reference TRBV11-2 and TRBJ1-2, is EAGVAQSPRYKIIEKRQSVAFWCNPISGHATLYWYQQILGQGPKLLIQFQNNGVVDDSQLPKDRFSAERLKGVDSTLKIQPAKLEDSAVYLCASSFQNRGDGYTFGSGTRLTVV.

The rearrangement joins TRBV25-1 to TRBJ2-5; D gene unclear. The CDR3 length is 13 residues. Trimming pared 4 bases from V and 5 bases from J, leaving 11 bases between. Germline values: CDR1 MGHDK, CDR2 SYGVNS. The CDR3 reads CASSGYIGETQYF. The CDR3 DNA is TGTGCCAGCAGTGGCTACATCGGGGAGACCCAGTACTTC.

This sequence joins TRBV28 and TRBJ2-3; D is ambiguous. Per germline, CDR1 MDHEN and CDR2 SYDVKM. The CDR3 runs 14 residues. Trimming stripped 4 bases from V and 1 base from J, with 9 bases between. The CDR3 coding sequence is TGTGCCAGCAGTTCCCCAAGCGGCACAGATACGCAGTATTTT. This encodes CASSSPSGTDTQYF.

J is TRBJ1-1 and V is TRBV6-5; D gene ambiguous. This CDR3 comprises 13 residues. In germline, CDR1 is MNHEY, CDR2 SVGAGI. Trimming shortened V by 2 bases and J by 0 bases, and 4 bases separated the two germline ends. This CDR3 reads CASSYAMNTEAFF. CDR3 bases: TGTGCCAGCAGTTACGCGATGAACACTGAAGCTTTCTTT.

The chain links TRBV11-3 to TRBJ2-7; no firm D call. Germline V lookup: CDR1 SGHNT, CDR2 YENEEA. Trimming stripped 5 bases from V and 4 bases from J, with 12 bases between. This CDR3 is built from 13 residues. DNA of the CDR3: TGTGCCAGCAGCGTTTCTAGTGGTTACGAGCAGTACGTC. It codes for CASSVSSGYEQYV.

The rearrangement uses TRBV15 and TRBJ2-5, with 8 positions matching TRBD2. The ends lost 1 base at V and 4 bases at J; junction bases unmatched: 5. Germline CDR1 reads LNHNV; CDR2 reads YYDKDF (reference sequence). The CDR3 is made up of 15 amino acids. In DNA, the CDR3 is TGTGCCACCAGCAGAGGTCGGGGGGGCTCAGAGACCCAGTACTTC. It is translated as CATSRGRGGSETQYF.

The chain combines TRBV5-1 with TRBJ1-1; TRBD1 matches at 8 bases. V shed 0 bases and J 7 bases; nucleotides not matched to a gene: 8. In germline, CDR1 is SGHRS, CDR2 YFSETQ. CDR3 size: 15 residues. Written as DNA, the CDR3 is TGCGCCAGCAGCTTGGAGGCAGGGGGCTATCGTGAAGCTTTCTTT. Amino acids: CASSLEAGGYREAFF.

This sequence joins TRBV5-1 and TRBJ2-5; tentative D call: TRBD1 (5 bases). CDR3 length: 13 amino acids. Looked up from germline, CDR1 is SGHRS and CDR2 is YFSETQ. The V end lost 3 bases, the J end lost 3 bases, and 9 bases lay between the germline ends. The CDR3 DNA follows: TGCGCCAGCAGCTCGGTGACAGAAGAGACCCAGTACTTC. Its protein product is CASSSVTEETQYF.

The V call is TRBV5-1, the J call TRBJ1-4, with no clear D. Between the trimmed V and J ends, which lost 7 bases and 8 bases, there was a span of 12 bases. CDR1 and CDR2 from the germline V gene are SGHRS and YFSETQ. This CDR3 is 12 amino acids long. CDR3 loop: CASSPAGEKLFF. Here the CDR3 DNA reads TGCGCCAGCTCCCCGGCAGGCGAAAAACTGTTTTTT. Full variable domain (missing parts from reference TRBV5-1 and TRBJ1-4): KAGVTQTPRYLIKTRGQQVTLSCSPISGHRSVSWYQQTPGQGLQFLFEYFSETQRNKGNFPGRFSGRQFSNSRSEMNVSTLELGDSALYLCASSPAGEKLFFGSGTQLSVL.